This is a list of T cell receptor beta chains from one sample in a study of tumor-infiltrating lymphocytes in primary liver carcinoma. One entry per CDR3 protein, called by TCRdb with MiXCR from the multiplex PCR reads. The data hold 330,000 or so distinct CDR3 sequences, with 65% observed a single time. What was sequenced was peripheral blood. These receptors originate from a man aged 35 to 55 with primary liver carcinoma and hepatitis B virus infection. Each CDR3 is given with its conserved first and last residue. D genes are given only for firm matches. The size of a clone is reported for some rows only, either as once, few or many, or as a class for expanded clones.

j_call,v_call,clone_size,d_call,cdr3_nt,cdr3_aa
TRBJ2-2,TRBV5-1,-,-,TGCGCCAGCGGCCTGGGGAACACCGAGGAGCTGTTTTTT,CASGLGNTEELFF
TRBJ2-1,TRBV29-1,-,-,TGCAGCGTTGAACCATTTGCACTAGGGCAAAATGAGCAGTTCTTC,CSVEPFALGQNEQFF
TRBJ2-2,TRBV10-3,many,-,TGTGCCATCAGCGCCGGGCCGCAGACCGGGGAGCTGTTTTTT,CAISAGPQTGELFF
TRBJ2-5,TRBV24-1,few,TRBD1,TGTGCCACCAGTGACTACGGGACAGCGAGAGAGACCCAGTACTTC,CATSDYGTARETQYF
TRBJ2-7,TRBV11-2,-,-,TGTGCCAGCTCTAGGACCTACAAGCAGTATTTC,CASSRTYKQYF
TRBJ2-7,TRBV6-6,many,TRBD2,TGTGCCAGCAGTTACTTGGGACTAGCGGGAGATTACTTATACGAGCAGTACTTC,CASSYLGLAGDYLYEQYF
TRBJ2-2,TRBV11-2,-,-,TGTGCCAGTAGCTCTGGTATCTACGAGGAGCTGTTTTTT,CASSSGIYEELFF
TRBJ2-3,TRBV11-1,many,-,TGTGCCAGCAGCCTCTTGCTACCCCCCACAGATACGCAGTATTTT,CASSLLLPPTDTQYF
TRBJ2-1,TRBV7-2,-,-,TGTGCCAGCAGCTCGGACAGCCACAATGAGCAGTTCTTC,CASSSDSHNEQFF
TRBJ2-5,TRBV11-1,-,-,TGTGCCAGCAGCTTACGAACAGCGGCCTTTCGAGAGACCCAGTACTTC,CASSLRTAAFRETQYF